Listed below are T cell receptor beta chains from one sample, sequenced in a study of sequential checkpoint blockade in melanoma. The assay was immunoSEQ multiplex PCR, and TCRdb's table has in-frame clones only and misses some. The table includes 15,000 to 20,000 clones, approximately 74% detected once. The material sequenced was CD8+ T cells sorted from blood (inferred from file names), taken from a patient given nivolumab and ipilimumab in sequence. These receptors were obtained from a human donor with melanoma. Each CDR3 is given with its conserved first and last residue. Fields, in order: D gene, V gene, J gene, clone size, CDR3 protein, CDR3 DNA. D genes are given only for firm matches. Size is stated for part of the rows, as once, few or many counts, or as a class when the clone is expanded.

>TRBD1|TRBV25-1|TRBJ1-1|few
CASRGGTGEAFF
TGTGCCAGCAGGGGAGGGACAGGGGAAGCTTTCTTT
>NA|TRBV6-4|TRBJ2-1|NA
CASSDSAGSAYNEQFF
TGTGCCAGCAGTGACTCTGCGGGGTCGGCCTACAATGAGCAGTTCTTC
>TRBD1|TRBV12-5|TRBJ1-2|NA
CASGVGTAYGYTF
TGTGCTAGTGGTGTCGGGACAGCCTATGGCTACACCTTC
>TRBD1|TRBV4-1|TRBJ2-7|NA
CASSHVPGQGAYEQYF
TGCGCCAGCAGCCATGTCCCCGGACAGGGGGCCTACGAGCAGTACTTC
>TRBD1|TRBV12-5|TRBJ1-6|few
CASGQGYSPLHF
TGTGCTAGTGGACAGGGGTACTCACCCCTCCACTTT
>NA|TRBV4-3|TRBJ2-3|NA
CASSQGRTDTQYF
TGCGCCAGCAGCCAAGGCAGGACAGATACGCAGTATTTT
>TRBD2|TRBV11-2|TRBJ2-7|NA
CASSWPGGEQYF
TGTGCCAGCAGCTGGCCGGGGGGGGAACAGTACTTC
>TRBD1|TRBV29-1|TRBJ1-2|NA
CSVDAGGANYGYTF
TGCAGCGTTGATGCAGGGGGCGCGAACTATGGCTACACCTTC
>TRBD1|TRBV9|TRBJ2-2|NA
CASSEGQLNTGELFF
TGTGCCAGCAGCGAGGGACAGCTGAACACCGGGGAGCTGTTTTTT
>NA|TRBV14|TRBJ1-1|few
CASSQDRREAFF
TGTGCCAGCAGCCAAGATCGTCGTGAAGCTTTCTTT
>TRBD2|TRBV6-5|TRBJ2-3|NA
CASRPLAGGSDTQYF
TGTGCCAGCAGACCCCTAGCGGGGGGTTCAGATACGCAGTATTTT
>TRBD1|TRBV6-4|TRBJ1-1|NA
CASSASPGGQGPTEAFF
TGTGCCAGCAGTGCGTCCCCTGGGGGACAGGGGCCCACTGAAGCTTTCTTT
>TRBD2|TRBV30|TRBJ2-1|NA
CAWSPGTSSSYNEQFF
TGTGCCTGGAGTCCCGGGACTAGCAGCTCCTACAATGAGCAGTTCTTC
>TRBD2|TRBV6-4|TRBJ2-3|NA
CASAGLAGGTDTQYF
TGTGCCAGCGCAGGACTAGCGGGAGGCACAGATACGCAGTATTTT
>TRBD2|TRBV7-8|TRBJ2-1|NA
CASSGVNPGLAGQSSYNEQFF
TGTGCCAGCAGCGGAGTGAATCCGGGACTAGCGGGGCAAAGCTCCTACAATGAGCAGTTCTTC